This T cell receptor beta chain was recovered during a study of human T cells and chemical hapten exposure. Study at large: Sensitization involved placing 2% DPC onto a 2 cm by 2 cm region of upper inner arm skin. Study-wide points: With alopecia, donors may have immune responses unlike healthy people's.

Time point given: patch test 3, about 24 weeks after DPC sensitization. Noted treatment: therapeutic diphenylcyclopropenone sensitization with weekly scalp DPC. The table lists this clonotype with a few counts. The target antigen is unknown. V shed 3 bases and J shed 1 base, with 14 bases lying between them. Germline values: CDR1 SEHNR, CDR2 FQNEAQ (reference sequence). The CDR3 sequence is 16 residues long. TCRdb fed the RACE reads into MiXCR, producing one record per CDR3 protein. The sample lists some 180,000 distinct CDR3 sequences; around 25% were seen once. The rearrangement uses TRBV7-9 and TRBJ2-3; D is perhaps TRBD1 or TRBD2 (5 bases each). This specimen consisted of whole blood, obtained in connection with sensitization to the hapten diphenylcyclopropenone (DPC). This clonotype was obtained from a woman between 40 and 50 years old with alopecia areata. Some clones in this sample may be carry-over from other donors' samples. The CDR3 spells CASSFRGRDRTDTQYF. CDR3 coding DNA: TGTGCCAGCAGCTTTCGAGGACGGGACCGCACAGATACGCAGTATTTT.